The rows below give T cell receptor beta chains drawn from one sample of a study of cytomegalovirus exposure and HLA in healthy donors. The method was immunoSEQ multiplex PCR; TCRdb's version includes in-frame clones alone and lacks a portion of them. The table shows some 140,000 clones, with around three quarters occurring only once. Sequencing was carried out using PBMCs. These receptors originate from a man between 18 and 35 years old in good health and CMV-seronegative. CDR3s leave out the opening cysteine and the closing phenylalanine or tryptophan. The D gene is left open where the match is weak.

TRBD1	TRBV30	TRBJ1-3	AWSRDRGPFSGNTIY
NA	TRBV7-2	TRBJ1-2	ASRSNREYLNP
NA	TRBV7-7	TRBJ1-5	ASSPGGDQPQH
NA	TRBV19	TRBJ1-6	ASSIRGINSPLH
NA	TRBV30	TRBJ2-3	ARGPRDTQY
NA	TRBV7-9	TRBJ1-5	ASSFLNQPQH
TRBD1	TRBV6-5	TRBJ2-7	ASSPQGAFYEQY
NA	TRBV12-5	TRBJ2-3	ASGLVRGIVTDTQY
NA	TRBV15	TRBJ1-6	ATSRDRGNSPLH
NA	TRBV9	TRBJ1-4	ASSGGPRDNEKLF
TRBD1	TRBV19	TRBJ1-5	ASSRGTGSGQPQH
TRBD1	TRBV6-1	TRBJ2-1	ASSKGQGAYEQF
TRBD2	TRBV4-3	TRBJ2-1	ASSQERGVSVNEQF
TRBD1	TRBV29-1	TRBJ2-3	SAGDRVTDTQY
NA	TRBV6-5	TRBJ1-1	ASSYGRNTEAF
NA	TRBV7-2	TRBJ1-1	ASSLASGRGTEAF
TRBD1	TRBV5-1	TRBJ1-1	ASSRGTANTEAF
NA	TRBV14	TRBJ1-2	ASSQVRRNYGYA
TRBD1	TRBV6-1	TRBJ1-2	ASIPTGTYGYT
NA	TRBV7-9	TRBJ1-3	SSSFIGLAARNTIY
NA	TRBV2	TRBJ1-5	ANHGGGVNQPQH
TRBD1	TRBV6-5	TRBJ2-2	ASRPGTGNTGELF
NA	TRBV6-4	TRBJ1-1	ASSQEPGAVTEAF
TRBD1	TRBV11-3	TRBJ1-1	ASSSGGSRGRTEAF
NA	TRBV7-6	TRBJ1-5	ASSLGQFQPQH
TRBD1	TRBV7-2	TRBJ1-5	ASREGQGDQPQH
TRBD1	TRBV7-2	TRBJ1-1	ASSLVPQGVGTEAF
NA	TRBV6-5	NA	ASSRAYYSYEQY
NA	TRBV5-5	TRBJ1-4	ASSLREGATNEKLF
TRBD1	TRBV5-4	TRBJ2-1	ASSFGGDRGRHEQF
TRBD1	TRBV19	TRBJ1-2	ASRDRVGYGYT
TRBD1	TRBV7-9	TRBJ2-5	ASSLTINRGLETQY
TRBD1	TRBV7-2	TRBJ1-1	ASSRDRGQEAF
TRBD1	TRBV13	TRBJ2-7	ASSLGQGYEQY
TRBD1	TRBV7-2	TRBJ2-3	ASSPQDRNTDTQY
TRBD2	TRBV6-6	TRBJ2-1	ASSRGGRANNEQF
TRBD1	TRBV5-1	TRBJ2-6	ASSPDGQAYSGANVLT
NA	TRBV10-3	TRBJ1-1	AIRGGSEGLGDTEAF
TRBD1	TRBV30	TRBJ1-2	AWIGEGGHYGYT
NA	TRBV29-1	TRBJ1-2	SAWTDPLYGYT
NA	TRBV9	TRBJ1-1	ASSVADRSEAF
TRBD1	TRBV5-1	TRBJ1-4	ASSLATGSSWEKLF
NA	TRBV6-6	TRBJ1-2	ASSVNRLDGLDYT
NA	TRBV2	TRBJ2-1	ASHKVGGYNEQF
NA	TRBV4-3	TRBJ1-6	ASSQSDGDNSPLH
TRBD1	TRBV10-3	TRBJ1-1	AHRGPGTEAF